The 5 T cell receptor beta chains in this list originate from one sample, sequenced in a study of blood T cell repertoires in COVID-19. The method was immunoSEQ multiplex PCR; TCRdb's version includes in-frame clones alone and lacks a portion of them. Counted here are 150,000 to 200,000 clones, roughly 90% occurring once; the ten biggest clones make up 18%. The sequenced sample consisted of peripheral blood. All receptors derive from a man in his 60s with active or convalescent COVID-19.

This chain's CDR3 is CASLRMDSHYSNQPQHF. The CDR3 DNA sequence: TGTGCCAGCCTTCGAATGGACAGTCATTATAGCAATCAGCCCCAGCATTTT. The rearrangement links TRBV21-1 to TRBJ1-5; the tabulated D call, TRBD1, remains unverified against the DNA. TRBV21-1 is tagged as a pseudogene. The CDR3 contains 17 residues.

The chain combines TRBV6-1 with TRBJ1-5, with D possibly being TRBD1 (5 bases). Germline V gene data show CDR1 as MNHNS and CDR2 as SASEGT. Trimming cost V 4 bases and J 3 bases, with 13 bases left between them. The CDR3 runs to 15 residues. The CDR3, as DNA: TGTGCCAGCAGTGTAGCCGCGGGGCCCAATCAGCCCCAGCATTTT. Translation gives CASSVAAGPNQPQHF.

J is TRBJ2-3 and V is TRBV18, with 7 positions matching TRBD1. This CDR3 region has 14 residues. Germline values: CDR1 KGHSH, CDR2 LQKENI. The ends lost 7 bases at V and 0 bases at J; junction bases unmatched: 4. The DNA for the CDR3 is TGTGCCAGCTTGGGACAGATCAGCACAGATACGCAGTATTTT. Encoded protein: CASLGQISTDTQYF.

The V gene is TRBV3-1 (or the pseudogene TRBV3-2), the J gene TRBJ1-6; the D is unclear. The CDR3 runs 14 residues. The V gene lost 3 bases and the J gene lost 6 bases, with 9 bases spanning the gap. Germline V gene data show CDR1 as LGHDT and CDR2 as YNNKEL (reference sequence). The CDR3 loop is CASSQGGGNSPLHF. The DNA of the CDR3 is TGTGCCAGCAGCCAGGGAGGCGGTAATTCACCCCTCCACTTT.

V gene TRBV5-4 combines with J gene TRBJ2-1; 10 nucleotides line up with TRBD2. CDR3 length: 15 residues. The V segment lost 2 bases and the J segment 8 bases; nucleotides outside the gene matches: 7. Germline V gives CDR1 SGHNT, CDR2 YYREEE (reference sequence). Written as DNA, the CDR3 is TGTGCCAGCAGCTTTGGGGCTAGCGGGGGCCATGAGCAGTTCTTC. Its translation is CASSFGASGGHEQFF.